A selection of T cell receptor beta chains follows, all from one sample in a study of blood T cell repertoires in COVID-19. Profiling relied on immunoSEQ multiplex PCR, and the TCRdb table lists in-frame clones only, not all of them. The data hold tens of thousands of clones, with roughly four fifths observed a single time. Material for sequencing was peripheral blood. All receptors derive from a human donor in a cohort sampled during active COVID-19. Both conserved end residues are part of each CDR3. The D gene is left open where the match is weak. Clone size, where shown, is once, few, many, or a class for clones that have expanded.

clone size | J gene | D gene | V gene | CDR3 DNA | CDR3 protein
NA | TRBJ2-5 | NA | TRBV15 | TGTGCCACCAGCAGAGATCTCGGGGTCCGCCGGGAGACCCAGTACTTC | CATSRDLGVRRETQYF
few | TRBJ1-6 | TRBD1 | TRBV19 | TGTGCCAGTAGTATCTGGACAGGACCAGATTCACCCCTCCACTTT | CASSIWTGPDSPLHF
NA | TRBJ2-4 | NA | TRBV6-6 | TGTGCCAGCAGTTACCCGCAGGGGGCCAAAAACATTCAGTACTTC | CASSYPQGAKNIQYF
NA | TRBJ2-5 | NA | TRBV18 | TGTGCCAGCTCACCACCGGGACAACGAGAAGAGACCCAGTACTTC | CASSPPGQREETQYF
NA | TRBJ2-5 | NA | TRBV6-1 | TGTGCCAGCAGTGAACTAGACTTGGGGACCCAGTACTTC | CASSELDLGTQYF
NA | TRBJ1-2 | NA | TRBV5-1 | TGCGCCAGCAGCACACAGGGTGCGGAAGGCTACACCTTC | CASSTQGAEGYTF
NA | TRBJ1-2 | NA | TRBV7-3 | TGTGCCAGCAGCTTATGGCAGGGCGTCAACTATGGCTACACCTTC | CASSLWQGVNYGYTF
NA | TRBJ2-6 | NA | TRBV30 | TGTGCCTGGAGTGGCAGGGTGTCTGGGGCCAACGTCCTGACTTTC | CAWSGRVSGANVLTF
NA | TRBJ1-4 | TRBD1 | TRBV19 | TGTGCCAGTAGTGAAGACAGGGGGTCTGAAAAACTGTTTTTT | CASSEDRGSEKLFF
NA | TRBJ2-3 | NA | TRBV9 | TGTGCCAGCAGCGTAGTTGGGGCCAACACAGATACGCAGTATTTT | CASSVVGANTDTQYF
NA | TRBJ2-7 | TRBD2 | TRBV30 | TGTGCCTGGAGTGTGAAAGCGGGGGGATACGAGCAGTACTTC | CAWSVKAGGYEQYF
NA | TRBJ1-1 | NA | TRBV18 | TGTGCCAGCTCGCTCCAGACGGGGAACACTGAAGCTTTCTTT | CASSLQTGNTEAFF
NA | TRBJ2-7 | TRBD1 | TRBV5-4 | TGTGCCAGCAGCAGGGACAGGGGGAACGAGCAGTACTTC | CASSRDRGNEQYF
NA | TRBJ1-4 | NA | TRBV25-1 | TGTGCCAGCACAGAAGGTCCAGGTAGGGGAACTAATGAAAAACTGTTTTTT | CASTEGPGRGTNEKLFF
NA | TRBJ1-3 | NA | TRBV19 | TGTGCCAGTACTCTGACGGGTTATGGAAACACCATATATTTT | CASTLTGYGNTIYF
few | TRBJ2-7 | NA | TRBV7-2 | TGTGCCAGCAGCTTAAGTAGAATGTACGAGCAGTACTTC | CASSLSRMYEQYF
NA | TRBJ1-2 | NA | TRBV4-1 | TGCGCCAGCAGCCAGCTACAGGGATCCCGTTATGGCTACACCTTC | CASSQLQGSRYGYTF
once | TRBJ2-5 | NA | TRBV9 | TGTGCCAGCTCTCAACTTAGTACTTCCGGGACCCAGTACTTC | CASSQLSTSGTQYF
NA | TRBJ2-1 | TRBD2 | TRBV19 | TGTGCCAGTACTCCGCTAGCGGGGGGGATAGGTGAGCAGTTCTTC | CASTPLAGGIGEQFF
NA | TRBJ1-5 | NA | TRBV12-5 | TGTGCTAGTGGTTTGGTGACGGGGTTAGGCAATCAGCCCCAGCATTTT | CASGLVTGLGNQPQHF
few | TRBJ2-1 | NA | TRBV7-3 | TGTGCCAGCAGCTTAACGCCAGGGAGGACGAATGAGCAGTTCTTC | CASSLTPGRTNEQFF
NA | TRBJ1-5 | NA | TRBV7-8 | TGTGCCAGCAGCTTTGGGAGGATAAGCAATCAGCCCCAGCATTTT | CASSFGRISNQPQHF
NA | TRBJ2-7 | NA | TRBV27 | TGTGCCAGCAGTTTATCGGCCAGGGGATACTACGAGCAGTACTTC | CASSLSARGYYEQYF
NA | TRBJ1-3 | NA | TRBV11-2 | TGTGCCAGCAGCTTCGCAGGGGTAGACAACACCATATATTTT | CASSFAGVDNTIYF
medium-sized | TRBJ2-1 | NA | TRBV10-1 | TGCGCCAGCAGTGATTCGTCGCGGGCACCCTACAATGAGCAGTTCTTC | CASSDSSRAPYNEQFF
NA | TRBJ1-1 | NA | TRBV6-5 | TGTGCCAGCAGTTCGGGGGATGGCACTGAAGCTTTCTTT | CASSSGDGTEAFF
NA | TRBJ1-1 | NA | TRBV24-1 | TGTGCCACCGTGGCGGGACGGTTGAACACTGAAGCTTTCTTT | CATVAGRLNTEAFF
NA | TRBJ2-5 | NA | TRBV5-1 | TGCGCCAGCAGCTTGACAGATCAAGAGACCCAGTACTTC | CASSLTDQETQYF
NA | TRBJ2-7 | NA | TRBV6-5 | TGTGCCAGCAGCCGGACAGTCTACGAGCAGTACTTC | CASSRTVYEQYF